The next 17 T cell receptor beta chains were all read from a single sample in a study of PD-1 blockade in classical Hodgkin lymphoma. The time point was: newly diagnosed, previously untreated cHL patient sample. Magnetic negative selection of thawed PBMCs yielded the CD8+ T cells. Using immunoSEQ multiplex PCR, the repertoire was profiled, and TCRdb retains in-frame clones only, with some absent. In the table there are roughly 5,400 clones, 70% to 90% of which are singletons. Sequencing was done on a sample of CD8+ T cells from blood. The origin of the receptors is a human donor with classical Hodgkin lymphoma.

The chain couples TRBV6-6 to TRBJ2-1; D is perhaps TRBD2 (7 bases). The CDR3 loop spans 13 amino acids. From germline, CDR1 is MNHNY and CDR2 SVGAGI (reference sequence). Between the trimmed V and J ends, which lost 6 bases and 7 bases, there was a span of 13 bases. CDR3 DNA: TGTGCCAGCAGATACAAGGGGGGGAATGAGCAGTTCTTC. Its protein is CASRYKGGNEQFF.

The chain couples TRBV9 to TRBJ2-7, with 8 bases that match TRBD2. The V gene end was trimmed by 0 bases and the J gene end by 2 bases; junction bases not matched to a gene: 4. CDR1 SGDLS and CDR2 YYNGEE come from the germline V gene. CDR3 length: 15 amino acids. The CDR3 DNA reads TGTGCCAGCAGCGTAGGGGCGGGAGGCGCCTACGAGCAGTACTTC. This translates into CASSVGAGGAYEQYF.

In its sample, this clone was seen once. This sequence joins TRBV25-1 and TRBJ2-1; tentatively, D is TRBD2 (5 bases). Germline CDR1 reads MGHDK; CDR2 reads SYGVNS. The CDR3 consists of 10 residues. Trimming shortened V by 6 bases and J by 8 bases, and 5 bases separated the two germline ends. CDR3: CASRRDEQFF. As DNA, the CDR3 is TGTGCCAGCAGGAGGGATGAGCAGTTCTTC.

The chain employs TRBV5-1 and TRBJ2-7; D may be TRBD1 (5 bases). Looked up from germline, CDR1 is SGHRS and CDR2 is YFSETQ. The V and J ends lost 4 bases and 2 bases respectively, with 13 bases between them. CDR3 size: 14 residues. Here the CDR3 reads CASSPAQGPYEQYF. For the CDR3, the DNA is TGCGCCAGCAGCCCGGCCCAGGGTCCCTACGAGCAGTACTTC.

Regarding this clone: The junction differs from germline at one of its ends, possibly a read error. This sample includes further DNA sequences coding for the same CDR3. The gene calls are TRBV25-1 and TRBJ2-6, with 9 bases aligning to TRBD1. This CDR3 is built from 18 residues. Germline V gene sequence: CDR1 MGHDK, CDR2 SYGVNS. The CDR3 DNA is TGTGCCAGCAGTAGCCCCGGGACAGGGATCTCTGGAGCCAACGTCCTGACTTTC. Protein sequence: CASSSPGTGISGANVLTF. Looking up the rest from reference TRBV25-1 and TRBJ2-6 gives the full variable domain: EADIYQTPRYLVIGTGKKITLECSQTMGHDKMYWYQQDPGMELHLIHYSYGVNSTEKGDLSSESTVSRIRTEHFPLTLESARPSHTSQYLCASSSPGTGISGANVLTFGAGSRLTVL.

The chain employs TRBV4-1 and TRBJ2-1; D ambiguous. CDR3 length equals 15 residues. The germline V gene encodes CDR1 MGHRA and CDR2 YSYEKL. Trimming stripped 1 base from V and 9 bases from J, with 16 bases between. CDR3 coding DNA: TGCGCCAGCAGCCAAGTAGGCCTGGTTCTGGGTGAGCAGTTCTTC. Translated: CASSQVGLVLGEQFF.

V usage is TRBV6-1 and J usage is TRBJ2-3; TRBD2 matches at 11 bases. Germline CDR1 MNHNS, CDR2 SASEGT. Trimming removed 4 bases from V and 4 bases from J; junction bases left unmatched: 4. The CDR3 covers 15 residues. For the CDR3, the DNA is TGTGCCAGCAGTGTTACTAGCGGGAGCGCAGATACGCAGTATTTT. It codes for CASSVTSGSADTQYF.

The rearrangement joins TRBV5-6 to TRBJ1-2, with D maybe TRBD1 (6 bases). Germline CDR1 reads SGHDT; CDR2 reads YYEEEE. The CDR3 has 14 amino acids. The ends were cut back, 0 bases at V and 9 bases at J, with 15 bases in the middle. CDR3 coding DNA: TGTGCCAGCAGCTTGGGGAGGGGGGGCCGGAGCTACACCTTC. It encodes CASSLGRGGRSYTF.

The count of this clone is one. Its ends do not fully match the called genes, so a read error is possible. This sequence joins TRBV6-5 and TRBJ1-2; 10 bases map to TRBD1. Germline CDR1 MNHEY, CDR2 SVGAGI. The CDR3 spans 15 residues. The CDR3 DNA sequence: TGTGCCAGCAGTTACTCTTGGGACAGGGGCTATCGCTACACCTTC. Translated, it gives CASSYSWDRGYRYTF.

The CDR3, as DNA: TGTGCCAGCAGTCGGACTAGCGGTGAGGGGGAGACCCAGTACTTC. Translated: CASSRTSGEGETQYF. The V gene is TRBV6-4, the J gene TRBJ2-5, with 10 bases aligning to TRBD2. The V gene's germline CDR1 is MRHNA and CDR2 SNTAGT. V was pared by 5 bases and J by 5 bases, with 8 bases of the junction left unmatched. The CDR3 runs to 15 residues.

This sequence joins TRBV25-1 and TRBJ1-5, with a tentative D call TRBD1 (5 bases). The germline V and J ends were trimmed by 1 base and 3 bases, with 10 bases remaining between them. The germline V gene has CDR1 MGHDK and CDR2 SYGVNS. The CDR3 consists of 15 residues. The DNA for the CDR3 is TGTGCCAGCAGTGAATCCGGGGCCGACAATCAGCCCCAGCATTTT. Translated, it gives CASSESGADNQPQHF.

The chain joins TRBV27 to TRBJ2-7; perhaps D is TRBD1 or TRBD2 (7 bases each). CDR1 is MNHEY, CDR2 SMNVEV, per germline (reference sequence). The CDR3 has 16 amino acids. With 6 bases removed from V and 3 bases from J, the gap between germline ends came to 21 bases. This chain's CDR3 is CASRGGGRVFGYEQYF. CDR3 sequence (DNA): TGTGCCAGCAGAGGGGGCGGGAGAGTTTTTGGCTACGAGCAGTACTTC.

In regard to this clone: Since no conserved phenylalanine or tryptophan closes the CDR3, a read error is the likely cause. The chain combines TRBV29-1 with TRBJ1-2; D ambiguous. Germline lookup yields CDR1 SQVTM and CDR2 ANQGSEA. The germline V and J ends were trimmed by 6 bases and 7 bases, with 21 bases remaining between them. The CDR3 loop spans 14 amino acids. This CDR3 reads CSVFRSWAVGGYTL. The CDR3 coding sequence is TGCAGCGTCTTCAGAAGTTGGGCAGTAGGTGGCTACACCCTC.

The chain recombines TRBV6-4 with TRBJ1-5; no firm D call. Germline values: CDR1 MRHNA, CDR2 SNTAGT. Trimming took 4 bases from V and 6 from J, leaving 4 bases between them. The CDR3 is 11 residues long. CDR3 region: CASSVIQPQHF. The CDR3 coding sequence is TGTGCCAGCAGTGTAATTCAGCCCCAGCATTTT.

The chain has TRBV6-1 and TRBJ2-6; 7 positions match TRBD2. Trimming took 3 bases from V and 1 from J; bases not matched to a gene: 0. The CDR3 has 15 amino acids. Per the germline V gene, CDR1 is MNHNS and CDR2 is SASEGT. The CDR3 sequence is CASSERGSGANVLTF. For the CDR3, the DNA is TGTGCCAGCAGTGAGCGGGGGTCTGGGGCCAACGTCCTGACTTTC.

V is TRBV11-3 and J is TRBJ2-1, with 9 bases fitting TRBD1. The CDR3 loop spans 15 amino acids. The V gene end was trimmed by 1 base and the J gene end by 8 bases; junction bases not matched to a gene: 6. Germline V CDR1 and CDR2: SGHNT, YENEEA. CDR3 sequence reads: CASSLGTGVDDEQFF. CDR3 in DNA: TGTGCCAGCAGCTTAGGGACAGGGGTGGATGATGAGCAGTTCTTC.

CDR3 residues: CASSPAAGSSYEQYF. In nucleotides, the CDR3 is TGTGCCAGTAGCCCCGCGGCAGGAAGCTCCTACGAGCAGTACTTC. The rearrangement uses TRBV19 and TRBJ2-7; D is ambiguous. The CDR3 contains 15 residues. Germline V gene data show CDR1 as LNHDA and CDR2 as SQIVND (reference sequence). V lost 6 bases to trimming and J lost 0 bases, with 15 bases between them.